This T cell receptor (beta chain) was recorded in a study of human T cells and chemical hapten exposure. Regarding the study as a whole: Those TCRs sitting above 1 in 1000 frequency stayed the same with DPC sensitization. Against controls, expanded TCRs gave rise to significantly more large CDR3 similarity clusters.

In germline, CDR1 is SGHTA, CDR2 FQGNSA. This CDR3 region has 14 residues. Trimming shortened V by 8 bases and J by 1 base, and 14 bases separated the two germline ends. Unique molecular identifiers were affixed to discrete cDNA molecules within the library. In TCRdb, the RACE reads were re-called with MiXCR into one record per CDR3 protein. Among a few hundred thousand distinct CDR3 sequences listed, roughly 6% were seen once. About this clonotype itself: The antigen remains undetermined.

This sample's time point: pre-sensitization, week 0. Described treatment: therapeutic diphenylcyclopropenone sensitization with weekly scalp DPC. The V and J genes are TRBV7-2 and TRBJ1-1; weak D call: TRBD1 (5 bases). The TCR comes from a woman younger than 35 with alopecia areata. Some clones in this sample may be carry-over from other donors' samples. The input for sequencing was whole blood, taken in connection with sensitization to the hapten diphenylcyclopropenone (DPC). CDR3 in amino acids: CASVQYQGNTEAFF. In nucleotides, the CDR3 is TGTGCCAGCGTCCAATATCAGGGGAACACTGAAGCTTTCTTT.